A single sample is the source of the 16 T cell receptor beta chains below, sequenced in a study of human T cells and chemical hapten exposure. TCRdb re-derived calls from the RACE reads in MiXCR, one entry per CDR3 protein. Of approximately 52,000 distinct CDR3 sequences listed, about 10% are singletons. Time point indicated: patch test 1, 2 weeks after DPC sensitization. Regarding treatment: therapeutic diphenylcyclopropenone sensitization with weekly scalp DPC. Total RNA was isolated from whole blood that had not been fractionated. This sample comprised whole blood, obtained in connection with sensitization to the hapten diphenylcyclopropenone (DPC). The source of these receptors is a woman aged 40 to 55 with alopecia areata. Some clones in this sample may be carry-over from other donors' samples.

This clonotype was recorded at least ten times. The chain carries TRBV18 and TRBJ1-5, with TRBD1 matching 8 bases. This CDR3 has 14 residues. Germline V gene data show CDR1 as KGHSH and CDR2 as LQKENI. V gave up 3 bases and J gave up 5 bases; unmatched junction bases: 3. The CDR3 DNA reads TGTGCCAGCTCACCGGGACAGGAACATCAGCCCCAGCATTTT. Translation gives CASSPGQEHQPQHF.

This clonotype has a count of ten or more. The chain employs TRBV3-1 and TRBJ2-7, with 8 positions matching TRBD2. The CDR3 is 14 residues long. CDR1 is LGHDT, CDR2 YNNKEL, per germline (reference sequence). Unmatched junction bases numbered 6, after V lost 3 bases and J lost 5 bases. The CDR3 nucleotides are TGTGCCAGCAGCCACAGCGGGAGCGACGACGAGCAGTACTTC. It is translated as CASSHSGSDDEQYF.

In its sample, this clonotype was seen many times. V usage is TRBV5-1 and J usage is TRBJ2-1; the match to TRBD1 covers 7 bases. The CDR3 sequence is 12 residues long. With V trimmed by 0 bases and J by 9 bases, 0 bases remained unmatched. Germline-derived CDR1 and CDR2 are SGHRS and YFSETQ. The DNA of the CDR3 is TGCGCCAGCAGCTTGGGACAGGGTGAGCAGTTCTTC. It codes for CASSLGQGEQFF.

The gene calls are TRBV20-1 and TRBJ1-6; D is perhaps TRBD1 (5 bases). This CDR3 comprises 15 residues. The V end was cut by 2 bases, the J end by 6 bases, with 14 bases between. Germline V gene sequence: CDR1 DFQATT, CDR2 SNEGSKA (reference sequence). DNA for the CDR3: TGCAGTGCTAGACTCACCGGGACGATTAATTCACCCCTCCACTTT. This translates into CSARLTGTINSPLHF.

The J gene is TRBJ2-5, the V gene TRBV28; D possibly matches TRBD1 or TRBD2 (5 bases each). Germline-derived CDR1 and CDR2 are MDHEN and SYDVKM. V was pared by 6 bases and J by 2 bases, with 16 bases between. The CDR3 has 15 amino acids. The CDR3 sequence: CASSNGATGQETQYF. Written as DNA, the CDR3 is TGTGCCAGCAGCAACGGGGCTACCGGACAAGAGACCCAGTACTTC.

The chain links TRBV6-6 to TRBJ1-1; D is perhaps TRBD1 (5 bases). Germline V gene data show CDR1 as MNHNY and CDR2 as SVGAGI (reference sequence). There are 16 residues in the CDR3. Trimming stripped 2 bases from V and 2 bases from J, with 15 bases between. The CDR3 DNA sequence: TGTGCCAGCAGTTACCCGAGGGGCAGGGTTAACACTGAAGCTTTCTTT. Protein sequence: CASSYPRGRVNTEAFF.

This clonotype was seen a few times. The V gene is TRBV5-1, the J gene TRBJ1-1; weak D call: TRBD1 (5 bases). From germline, CDR1 is SGHRS and CDR2 YFSETQ. Between the trimmed V and J ends, which lost 1 base and 5 bases, there was a span of 21 bases. The CDR3 has 17 amino acids. The CDR3 is CASSLITGSSSRTEAFF. The CDR3 nucleotides read TGCGCCAGCAGCTTGATAACAGGATCCTCGTCGAGGACTGAAGCTTTCTTT.

This clonotype was recorded many times. The chain has TRBV3-1 and TRBJ2-1; possibly TRBD2 for D (5 bases). In germline, CDR1 is LGHDT, CDR2 YNNKEL (reference sequence). The CDR3 covers 14 residues. The V end lost 0 bases, the J end lost 8 bases, and 11 bases lay between the germline ends. CDR3 sequence reads: CASSQERGGDEQFF. In DNA, the CDR3 is TGTGCCAGCAGCCAAGAACGGGGTGGGGATGAGCAGTTCTTC.

The J gene is TRBJ2-1, the V gene TRBV29-1, with 14 bases that match TRBD2. Germline V lookup: CDR1 SQVTM, CDR2 ANQGSEA. V dropped 6 bases and J dropped 8; count of bases not matched to a gene: 6. The CDR3 runs 14 residues. The CDR3 reads CSVQTSGRAYEQFF. The DNA for the CDR3 is TGCAGCGTGCAGACTAGCGGGAGGGCCTATGAGCAGTTCTTC.

At least ten counts were recorded for this clonotype. The rearrangement uses TRBV5-5 and TRBJ2-7, with D unclear. Trimming stripped 4 bases from V and 4 bases from J, with 12 bases between. This CDR3 has 13 residues. Germline CDR1 SGHKS, CDR2 YYEKEE (reference sequence). This CDR3 reads CASSRDPVYEQYF. DNA of the CDR3: TGTGCCAGCAGCCGAGACCCCGTTTACGAGCAGTACTTC.

The CDR3 DNA reads as TGTGCCAGCAGTTTAGCGTGGCAGGGGGCAGGTGGAAACACCATATATTTT. This translates into CASSLAWQGAGGNTIYF. The J gene is TRBJ1-3, the V gene TRBV12-3 or TRBV12-4; TRBD1 agrees at 8 bases. V shed 0 bases, J shed 3 bases, and the junction held 7 bases outside the gene matches. There are 17 residues in the CDR3.

The sample holds many counts of this clonotype. This chain uses TRBV2 with TRBJ1-5; 8 nucleotides line up with TRBD1. Germline lookup yields CDR1 SNHLY and CDR2 FYNNEI. With V trimmed by 8 bases and J by 0 bases, 6 bases remained unmatched. The CDR3 contains 15 residues. The CDR3 nucleotides read TGTGCCAGCGACAGGGGCCCTTATAGCAATCAGCCCCAGCATTTT. Amino acid sequence: CASDRGPYSNQPQHF.

This clonotype has at least ten counts. The rearrangement uses TRBV18 and TRBJ1-4, with D unclear. V was shortened by 8 bases and J by 8 bases, with 21 bases between the two germline ends. The germline V gene has CDR1 KGHSH and CDR2 LQKENI. This CDR3 spans 15 amino acids. CDR3 amino acids: CASHFNSPQAEKLFF. As DNA, the CDR3 is TGTGCCAGCCACTTCAACTCTCCCCAGGCGGAAAAACTGTTTTTT. The full variable domain, its missing parts supplied by reference TRBV18 and TRBJ1-4, is NAGVMQNPRHLVRRRGQEARLRCSPMKGHSHVYWYRQLPEEGLKFMVYLQKENIIDESGMPKERFSAEFPKEGPSILRIQQVVRGDSAAYFCASHFNSPQAEKLFFGSGTQLSVL.

This clonotype was recorded at least ten times. The V gene is TRBV12-3 or TRBV12-4, the J gene TRBJ1-1; no definite D call. V gave up 2 bases and J gave up 0 bases, with 7 bases separating them. The CDR3 consists of 14 residues. This chain's CDR3 is CASSLRVVNTEAFF. CDR3 DNA sequence: TGTGCCAGCAGTTTAAGAGTTGTGAACACTGAAGCTTTCTTT.

This clonotype was detected a few times. This chain joins TRBV7-6 and TRBJ2-1; 9 nucleotides line up with TRBD1. V gave up 6 bases and J gave up 6 bases; unmatched junction bases: 9. The germline V gene encodes CDR1 SGHVS and CDR2 FNYEAQ. This CDR3 contains 15 residues. This CDR3 is CASSSRDRAGNEQFF. The CDR3 DNA is TGTGCCAGCAGTTCCCGGGACAGGGCGGGCAATGAGCAGTTCTTC.

The table lists this clonotype with a few counts. The V and J genes are TRBV28 and TRBJ2-7; 7 nucleotides match TRBD1. The CDR3 runs 15 residues. Germline CDR1 MDHEN, CDR2 SYDVKM. V lost 5 bases, J lost 0 bases, and 7 bases stayed unmatched. The CDR3 here is CASSPAGTVSYEQYF. DNA of the CDR3: TGTGCCAGCAGTCCCGCCGGGACAGTCTCCTACGAGCAGTACTTC.